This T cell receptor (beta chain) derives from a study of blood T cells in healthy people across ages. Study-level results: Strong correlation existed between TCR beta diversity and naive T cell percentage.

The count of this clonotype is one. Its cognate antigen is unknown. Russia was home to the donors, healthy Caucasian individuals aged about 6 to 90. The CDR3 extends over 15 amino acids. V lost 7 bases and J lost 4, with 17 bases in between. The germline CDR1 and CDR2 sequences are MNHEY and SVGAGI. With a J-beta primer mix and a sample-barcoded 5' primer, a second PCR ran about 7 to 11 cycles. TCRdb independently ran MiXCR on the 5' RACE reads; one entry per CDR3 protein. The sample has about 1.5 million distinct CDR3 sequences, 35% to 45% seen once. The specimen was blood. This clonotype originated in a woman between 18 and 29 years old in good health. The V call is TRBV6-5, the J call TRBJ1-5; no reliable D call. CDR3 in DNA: TGTGCCAGCAAACCCTTGGGAGGAATGAATCAGCCCCAGCATTTT. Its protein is CASKPLGGMNQPQHF.